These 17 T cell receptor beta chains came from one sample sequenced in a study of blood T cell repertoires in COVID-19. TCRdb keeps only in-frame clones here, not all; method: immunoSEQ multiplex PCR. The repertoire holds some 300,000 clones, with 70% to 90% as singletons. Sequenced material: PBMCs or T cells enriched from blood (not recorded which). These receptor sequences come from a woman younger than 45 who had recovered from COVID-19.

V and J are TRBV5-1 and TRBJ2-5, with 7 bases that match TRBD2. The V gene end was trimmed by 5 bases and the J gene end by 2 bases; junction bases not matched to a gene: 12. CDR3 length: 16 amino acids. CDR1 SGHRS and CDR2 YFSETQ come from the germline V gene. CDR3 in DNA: TGCGCCAGCAGGGCGCTCCCATCGGGGGGTCAAGAGACCCAGTACTTC. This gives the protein CASRALPSGGQETQYF.

CDR3 amino acids: CASSFGEKYEQFF. The CDR3, as DNA: TGTGCCAGCAGTTTTGGGGAGAAGTATGAGCAGTTCTTC. The chain joins TRBV3-1 (or the pseudogene TRBV3-2) to TRBJ2-1, with D possibly matching TRBD2 (5 bases). V lost 6 bases, J lost 8 bases, and 14 bases lay in between. The CDR3 length is 13 residues. Germline CDR1 and CDR2: LGHDT and YNNKEL (reference sequence).

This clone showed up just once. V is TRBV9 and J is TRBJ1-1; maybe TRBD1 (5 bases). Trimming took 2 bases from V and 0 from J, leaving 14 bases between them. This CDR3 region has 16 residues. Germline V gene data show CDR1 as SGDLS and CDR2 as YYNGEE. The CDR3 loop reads CASSVGAEVMNTEAFF. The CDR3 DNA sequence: TGTGCCAGCAGCGTTGGGGCAGAGGTAATGAACACTGAAGCTTTCTTT.

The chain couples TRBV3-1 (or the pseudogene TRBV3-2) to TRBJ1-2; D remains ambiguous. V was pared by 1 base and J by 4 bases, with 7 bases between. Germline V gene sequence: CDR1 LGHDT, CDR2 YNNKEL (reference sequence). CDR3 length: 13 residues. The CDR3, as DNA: TGTGCCAGCAGCCAAGGGCTGTTCTATGGCTACACCTTC. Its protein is CASSQGLFYGYTF.

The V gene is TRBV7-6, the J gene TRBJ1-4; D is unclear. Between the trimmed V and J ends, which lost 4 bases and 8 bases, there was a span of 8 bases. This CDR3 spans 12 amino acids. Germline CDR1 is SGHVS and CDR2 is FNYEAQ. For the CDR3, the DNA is TGTGCCAGCAGCTATGGGAGAGAAAAACTGTTTTTT. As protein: CASSYGREKLFF.

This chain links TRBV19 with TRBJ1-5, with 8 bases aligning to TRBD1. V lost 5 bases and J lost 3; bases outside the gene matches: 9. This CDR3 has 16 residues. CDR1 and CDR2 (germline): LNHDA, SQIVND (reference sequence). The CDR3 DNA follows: TGTGCCAGTAGTCGGTCGACAGGGGCTGACAATCAGCCCCAGCATTTT. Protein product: CASSRSTGADNQPQHF.

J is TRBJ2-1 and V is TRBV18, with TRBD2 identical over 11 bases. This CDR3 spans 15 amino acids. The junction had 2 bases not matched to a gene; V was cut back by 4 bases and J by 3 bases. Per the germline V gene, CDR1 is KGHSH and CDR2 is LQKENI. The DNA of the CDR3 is TGTGCCAGCTCACTAGCGGGAGGGCGCTACAATGAGCAGTTCTTC. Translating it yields CASSLAGGRYNEQFF.

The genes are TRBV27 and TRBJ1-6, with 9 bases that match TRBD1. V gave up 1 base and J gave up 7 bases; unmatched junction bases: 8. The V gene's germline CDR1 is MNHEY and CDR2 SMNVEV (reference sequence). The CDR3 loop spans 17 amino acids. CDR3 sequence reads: CASSLLTGTGKNSPLHF. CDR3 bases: TGTGCCAGCAGTTTATTGACGGGGACAGGGAAAAATTCACCCCTCCACTTT.

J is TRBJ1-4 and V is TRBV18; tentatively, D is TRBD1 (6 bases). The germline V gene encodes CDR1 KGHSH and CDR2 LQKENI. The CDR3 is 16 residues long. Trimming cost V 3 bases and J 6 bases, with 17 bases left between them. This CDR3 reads CASSPFAGAVDEKLFF. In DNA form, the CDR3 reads TGTGCCAGCTCACCTTTCGCAGGGGCAGTAGATGAAAAACTGTTTTTT.

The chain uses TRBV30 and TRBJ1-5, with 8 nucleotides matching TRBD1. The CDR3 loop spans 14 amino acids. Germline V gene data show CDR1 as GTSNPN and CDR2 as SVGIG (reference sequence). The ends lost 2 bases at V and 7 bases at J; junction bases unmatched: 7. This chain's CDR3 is CAWSKQGGGQPQHF. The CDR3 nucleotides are TGTGCCTGGAGTAAACAGGGGGGAGGACAGCCCCAGCATTTT.

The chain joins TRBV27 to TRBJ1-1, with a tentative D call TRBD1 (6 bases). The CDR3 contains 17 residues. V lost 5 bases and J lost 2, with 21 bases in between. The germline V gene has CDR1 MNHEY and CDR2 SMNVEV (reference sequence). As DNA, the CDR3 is TGTGCCAGCAGTCCCAGGGGCGCGGCGGTGCCAAACACTGAAGCTTTCTTT. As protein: CASSPRGAAVPNTEAFF.

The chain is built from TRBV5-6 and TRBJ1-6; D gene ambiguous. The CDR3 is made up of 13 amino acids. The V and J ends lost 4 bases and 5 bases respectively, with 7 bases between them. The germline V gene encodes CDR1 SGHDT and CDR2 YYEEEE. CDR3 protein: CASSLGDNSPLHF. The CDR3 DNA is TGTGCCAGCAGCCTCGGGGATAATTCACCCCTCCACTTT.

CDR3 nucleotide sequence: TGTGCCAGCTCACCGCCTAGTGTGAATGAGCAGTTCTTC. Its protein is CASSPPSVNEQFF. J is TRBJ2-1 and V is TRBV18; D remains ambiguous. Trimming removed 3 bases from V and 7 bases from J, with 10 bases in between. CDR3 size: 13 residues. The V gene's germline CDR1 is KGHSH and CDR2 LQKENI.

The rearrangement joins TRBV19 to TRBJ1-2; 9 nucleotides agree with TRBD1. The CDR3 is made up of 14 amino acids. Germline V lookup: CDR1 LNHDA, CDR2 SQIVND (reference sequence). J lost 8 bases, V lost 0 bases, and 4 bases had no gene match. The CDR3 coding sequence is TGTGCCAGTAGTATAGATTTGGGGACAGGGGGCTACACCTTC. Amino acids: CASSIDLGTGGYTF.

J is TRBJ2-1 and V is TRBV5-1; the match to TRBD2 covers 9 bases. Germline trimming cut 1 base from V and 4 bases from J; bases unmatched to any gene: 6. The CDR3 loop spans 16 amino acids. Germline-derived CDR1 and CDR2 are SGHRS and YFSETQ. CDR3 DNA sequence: TGCGCCAGCAGCTTGTGGTTAGCGGGGGATTACAATGAGCAGTTCTTC. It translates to CASSLWLAGDYNEQFF.

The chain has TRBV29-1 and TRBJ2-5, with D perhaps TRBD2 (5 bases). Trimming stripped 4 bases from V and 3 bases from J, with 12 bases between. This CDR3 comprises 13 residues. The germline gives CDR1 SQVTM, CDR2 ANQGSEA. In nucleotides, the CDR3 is TGCAGCGTTGCCAGCGGAGTAAAAGAGACCCAGTACTTC. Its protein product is CSVASGVKETQYF.

CDR3 in DNA: TGTGCCAGCAGCCCTAAAGGGGGTTTTAATCAGCCCCAGCATTTT. It encodes CASSPKGGFNQPQHF. The chain couples TRBV3-1 (or the pseudogene TRBV3-2) to TRBJ1-5; maybe TRBD1 (6 bases). This CDR3 contains 15 residues. In germline, CDR1 is LGHDT, CDR2 YNNKEL (reference sequence). The germline V and J ends were trimmed by 4 bases and 4 bases, with 14 bases remaining between them.